The rows below give T cell receptor beta chains drawn from one sample of a study of shared clonotypes between healthy human individuals. Using immunoSEQ multiplex PCR, the repertoire was profiled, and TCRdb retains in-frame clones only, with some absent. The sample shows 2 million to 2.5 million clones, 85% to 95% of them seen only once. Sequenced: naive CD4+ T cells from PBMCs. The receptors here all came from a man between 18 and 29 years old in good health. Some clones in this sample may be carry-over from other donors' samples. Each CDR3 is given with its conserved first and last residue. The order of the fields is V gene, clone size, J gene, D gene, CDR3 protein, CDR3 DNA. The D gene is left open where the match is weak. Clone size appears in some rows only: once, few, many, or a class for an expanded clone.

TRBV7-9	-	TRBJ2-1	TRBD2	CASSQTGTSTSHEQFF	TGTGCCAGCAGCCAAACCGGGACTAGCACTAGCCACGAGCAGTTCTTC
TRBV28	-	TRBJ2-4	-	CASSLPGATKNIQYF	TGTGCCAGCAGTTTACCGGGGGCAACCAAAAACATTCAGTACTTC
TRBV5-4	-	TRBJ2-3	-	CASKNRDTGTDTQYF	TGTGCCAGCAAGAACCGGGACACTGGCACAGATACGCAGTATTTT
TRBV19	-	TRBJ2-3	TRBD1	CASSTGVGPDTQYF	TGTGCCAGCTCGACAGGGGTGGGCCCAGATACGCAGTATTTT
TRBV5-1	-	TRBJ2-3	TRBD1	CASSADRGDTQYF	TGCGCCAGCAGCGCGGACAGGGGAGATACGCAGTATTTT
TRBV5-5	-	TRBJ1-2	TRBD1	CASSPTGGDYGYTF	TGTGCCAGCAGCCCGACAGGGGGAGACTATGGCTACACCTTC
TRBV20-1	-	TRBJ1-2	TRBD1	CSAGGQNGYTF	TGCAGTGCTGGGGGACAGAATGGCTACACCTTC
TRBV6-6	-	TRBJ2-5	TRBD2	CASSYIAGGGETQYF	TGTGCCAGCAGCTACATAGCGGGAGGGGGAGAGACCCAGTACTTC
TRBV5-1	-	TRBJ2-5	TRBD1	CASSPGDRDQETQYF	TGCGCCAGCAGCCCCGGAGACAGGGACCAAGAGACCCAGTACTTC
TRBV5-8	-	TRBJ1-5	-	CASSSSRVSIRNQPQHF	TGTGCCAGCAGCTCTTCTAGGGTCTCTATCCGAAATCAGCCCCAGCATTTT
TRBV5-1	-	TRBJ2-7	-	CAKWDFSYEQYF	TGCGCCAAATGGGACTTCTCCTACGAGCAGTACTTC
TRBV5-8	-	TRBJ2-3	TRBD2	CASTPLRRGAVDTQYF	TGTGCCAGCACCCCCCTCCGGCGGGGGGCTGTAGATACGCAGTATTTT
TRBV5-5	-	TRBJ2-7	TRBD2	CASNYLAGGSREQYF	TGTGCCAGCAACTACCTAGCGGGAGGTTCCCGCGAGCAGTACTTC
TRBV5-1	-	TRBJ2-7	TRBD1	CASSVRPGQGGEQYF	TGCGCCAGCAGCGTACGTCCGGGACAGGGCGGAGAGCAGTACTTC
TRBV28	-	TRBJ1-1	-	CASSRMLRGPKAFF	TGTGCCAGCAGCCGAATGTTGCGGGGGCCCAAAGCTTTCTTT
TRBV18	-	TRBJ1-5	-	CASSPLGPDPRGGQPQHF	TGTGCCAGCTCACCATTAGGGCCGGACCCAAGAGGGGGGCAGCCCCAGCATTTT
TRBV27	few	TRBJ1-5	TRBD1	CASSLLGWGQANNQPQHF	TGTGCCAGCAGTTTATTGGGGTGGGGACAGGCTAACAATCAGCCCCAGCATTTT
TRBV5-6	-	TRBJ2-5	TRBD1	CASSQTGIETQYF	TGTGCCAGCAGCCAGACAGGGATAGAGACCCAGTACTTC
TRBV5-1	-	TRBJ1-2	-	CASSLGPESTNYGYTF	TGCGCCAGCAGCTTGGGGCCAGAATCTACCAACTATGGCTACACCTTC
TRBV28	few	TRBJ1-5	TRBD1	CASSFYRGQPQHF	TGTGCCAGCAGTTTCTACAGGGGACAGCCCCAGCATTTT
TRBV9	few	TRBJ1-1	-	CASSVESNTEAFF	TGTGCCAGCAGCGTAGAGAGTAACACTGAAGCTTTCTTT
TRBV7-9	-	TRBJ2-7	TRBD2	CASSSHQGTSSYEQYF	TGTGCCAGCAGCTCGCACCAGGGGACTAGTTCCTACGAGCAGTACTTC
TRBV5-1	-	TRBJ2-3	-	CASSLEGEADTQYF	TGCGCCAGCAGCTTGGAGGGCGAGGCAGATACGCAGTATTTT
TRBV28	-	TRBJ1-2	-	CASSLQGLDGYTF	TGTGCCAGCAGTTTACAGGGTTTGGATGGCTACACCTTC
TRBV6-6	-	TRBJ1-3	-	CASSRALSGNTIYF	TGTGCCAGCAGTAGGGCCCTCTCTGGAAACACCATATATTTT
TRBV20-1	-	TRBJ2-5	-	CSGLGGGTQYF	TGCAGCGGGTTGGGGGGTGGGACCCAGTACTTC
TRBV19	-	TRBJ1-1	-	CASTESRGSTEAFF	TGTGCCAGTACCGAATCGAGGGGTAGCACTGAAGCTTTCTTT